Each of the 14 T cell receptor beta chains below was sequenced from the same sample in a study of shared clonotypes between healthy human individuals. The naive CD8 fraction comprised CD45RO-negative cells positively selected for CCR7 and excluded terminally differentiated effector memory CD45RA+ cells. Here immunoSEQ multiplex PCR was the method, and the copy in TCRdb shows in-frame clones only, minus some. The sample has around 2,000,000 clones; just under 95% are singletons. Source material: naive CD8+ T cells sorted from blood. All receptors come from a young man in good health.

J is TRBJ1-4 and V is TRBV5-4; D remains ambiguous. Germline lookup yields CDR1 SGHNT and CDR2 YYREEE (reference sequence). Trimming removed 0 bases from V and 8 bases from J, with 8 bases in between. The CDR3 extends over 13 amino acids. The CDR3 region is CASSLDLEEKLFF. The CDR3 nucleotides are TGTGCCAGCAGCTTGGATCTGGAAGAAAAACTGTTTTTT.

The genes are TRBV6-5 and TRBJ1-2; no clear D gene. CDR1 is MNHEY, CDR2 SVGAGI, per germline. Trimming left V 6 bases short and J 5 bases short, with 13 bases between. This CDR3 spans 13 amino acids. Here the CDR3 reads CASSASFLYGYTF. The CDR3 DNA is TGTGCCAGCAGCGCTAGTTTCCTTTATGGCTACACCTTC.

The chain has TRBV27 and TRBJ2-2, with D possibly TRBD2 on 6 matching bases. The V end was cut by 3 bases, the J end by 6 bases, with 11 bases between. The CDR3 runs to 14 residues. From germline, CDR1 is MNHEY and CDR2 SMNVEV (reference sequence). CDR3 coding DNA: TGTGCCAGCAGTTTTGGAGGGATCCCCGGGGAGCTGTTTTTT. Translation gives CASSFGGIPGELFF.

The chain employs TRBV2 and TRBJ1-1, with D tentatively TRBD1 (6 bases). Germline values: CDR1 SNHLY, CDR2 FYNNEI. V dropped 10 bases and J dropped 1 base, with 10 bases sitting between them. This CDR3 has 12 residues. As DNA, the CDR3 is TGTGCCATACAGGGCTCGAACACTGAAGCTTTCTTT. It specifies CAIQGSNTEAFF.

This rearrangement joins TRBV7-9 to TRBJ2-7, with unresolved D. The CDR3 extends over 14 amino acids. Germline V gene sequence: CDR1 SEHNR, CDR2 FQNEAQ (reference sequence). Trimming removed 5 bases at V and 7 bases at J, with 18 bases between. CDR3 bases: TGTGCCAGCAGCCAGGCGACCCGGCCCCTGGAGCAGTACTTC. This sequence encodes CASSQATRPLEQYF.

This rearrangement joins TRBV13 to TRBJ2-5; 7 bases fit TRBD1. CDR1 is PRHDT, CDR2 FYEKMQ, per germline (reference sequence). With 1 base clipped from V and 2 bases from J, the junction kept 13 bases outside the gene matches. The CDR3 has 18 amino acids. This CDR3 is CASSLANPLDRVQETQYF. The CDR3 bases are TGTGCCAGCAGCTTAGCTAATCCCCTTGACAGGGTTCAAGAGACCCAGTACTTC.

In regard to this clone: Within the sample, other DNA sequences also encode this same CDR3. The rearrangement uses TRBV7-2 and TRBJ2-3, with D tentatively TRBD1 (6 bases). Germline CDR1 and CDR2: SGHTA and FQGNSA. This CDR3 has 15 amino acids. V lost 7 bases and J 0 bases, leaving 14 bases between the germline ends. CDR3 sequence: CASTPGTTSTDTQYF. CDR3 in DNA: TGTGCCAGCACCCCTGGGACAACTAGCACAGATACGCAGTATTTT.

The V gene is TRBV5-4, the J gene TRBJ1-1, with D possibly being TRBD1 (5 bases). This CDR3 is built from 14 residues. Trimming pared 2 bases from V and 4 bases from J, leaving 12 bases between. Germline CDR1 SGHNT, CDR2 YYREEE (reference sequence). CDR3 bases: TGTGCCAGCAGCTTCTTTTTGGGGGGCACTGAAGCTTTCTTT. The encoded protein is CASSFFLGGTEAFF.

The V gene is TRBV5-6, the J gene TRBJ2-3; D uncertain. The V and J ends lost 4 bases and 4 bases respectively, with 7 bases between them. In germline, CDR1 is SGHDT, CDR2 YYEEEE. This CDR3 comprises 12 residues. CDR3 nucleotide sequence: TGTGCCAGCAGCGGGGTGGCAGATACGCAGTATTTT. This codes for CASSGVADTQYF.

For the CDR3, the DNA is TGTGCCAGCAGGGAAACAGTTAACTATGGCTACACCTTC. This encodes CASRETVNYGYTF. The V gene is TRBV6-5, the J gene TRBJ1-2; D gene uncertain. The CDR3 loop spans 13 amino acids. CDR1 MNHEY and CDR2 SVGAGI come from the germline V gene. Trimming removed 6 bases at V and 1 base at J, with 9 bases between.

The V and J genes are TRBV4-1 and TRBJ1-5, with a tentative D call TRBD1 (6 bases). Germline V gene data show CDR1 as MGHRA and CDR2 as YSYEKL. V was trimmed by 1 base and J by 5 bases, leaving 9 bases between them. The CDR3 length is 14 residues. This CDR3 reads CASSQGQEDQPQHF. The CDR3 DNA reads TGCGCCAGCAGCCAAGGACAGGAGGATCAGCCCCAGCATTTT.

DNA for the CDR3: TGTGCCAGCATGGACGGCGGGGGGGCCCCCGGGGAGCTGTTTTTT. Translating it yields CASMDGGGAPGELFF. V is TRBV2 and J is TRBJ2-2; 9 nucleotides match TRBD2. Per germline, CDR1 SNHLY and CDR2 FYNNEI. Losses at the gene ends were 7 bases for V and 6 bases for J; bases not matched to a gene: 9. The CDR3 runs 15 residues.

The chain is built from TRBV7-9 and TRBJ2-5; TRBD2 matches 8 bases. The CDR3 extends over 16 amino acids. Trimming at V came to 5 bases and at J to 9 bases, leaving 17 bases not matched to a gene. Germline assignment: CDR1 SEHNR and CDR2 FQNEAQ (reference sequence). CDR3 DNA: TGTGCCAGCAGCCAATTCGAGGGCGGGAGGAAGGTGGCCCAGTACTTC. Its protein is CASSQFEGGRKVAQYF.

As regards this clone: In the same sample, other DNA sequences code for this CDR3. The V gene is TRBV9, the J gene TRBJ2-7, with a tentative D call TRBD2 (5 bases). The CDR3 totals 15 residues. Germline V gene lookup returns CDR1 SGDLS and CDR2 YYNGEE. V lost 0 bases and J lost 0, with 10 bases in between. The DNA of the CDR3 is TGTGCCAGCAGCGTAGCGGCGGGTAACTCCTACGAGCAGTACTTC. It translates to CASSVAAGNSYEQYF. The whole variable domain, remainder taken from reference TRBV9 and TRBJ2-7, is DSGVTQTPKHLITATGQRVTLRCSPRSGDLSVYWYQQSLDQGLQFLIQYYNGEERAKGNILERFSAQQFPDLHSELNLSSLELGDSALYFCASSVAAGNSYEQYFGPGTRLTVT.